This T cell receptor (beta chain) emerged from a study of blood T cell repertoires in COVID-19 (dated by TCRdb to 2018 to 2020). Regarding the study in general: Collaborator samples came from the United States, Italy and Spain and covered acute and convalescent phases of COVID-19. The material from the prospective study consisted of cDNA or gDNA derived from T cells, B-cell-depleted T cells, or PBMCs. The dataset comprised deeply sampled blood TCRbeta repertoires from subjects exposed to, actively infected with, or recovered from COVID-19. The repertoires were released in a freely available public database meant as a resource for research on the immune response to SARS-CoV-2. Samples came from the ongoing ImmuneRACE study (first 160 participants) plus 1,254 subjects from 6 global collaborators. Nearly every sample came with metadata listing a de-identified subject ID, COVID-19 status, age in years and sex. Where available, HLA class I and class II types were obtained from metadata supplied by the sample provider rather than from assay-based typing. Overall study outcomes, separate from this receptor: The quantity of clinical and demographic metadata differed by source and by participant and was supplied without curation.

In its sample, this clone was seen a few times. There is no known antigen for this receptor. Qualities for individual bases were not recorded, and no much larger clone is one base off. Whole blood was collected in K2EDTA tubes by collaborating institutions according to the institutions' own protocols. For TCRbeta analysis, collaborators shipped samples as frozen whole blood, isolated PBMCs, or DNA extracted from either of those sample types. TCRbeta CDR3 regions were amplified from genomic DNA by means of the immunoSEQ Assay, a bias-controlled multiplex PCR. The authors' pipeline ran thus. The number of nucleated cells in each sample was estimated by amplification of reference gene primers within the assay. To quantify the absolute abundance of each unique TCRbeta CDR3 rearrangement, sequence reads were collapsed and filtered. Productive Simpson clonality was computed per sample as the square root of Simpson's diversity index over productive rearrangements. TCRdb holds this immuneACCESS table with in-frame rearrangements only. Some clones are missing; in checked studies, unresolved V genes explain under half, and the rest has no known cause. The V and J calls and clone size were taken over from that table, and D and trimming were inferred from the DNA. The sample table lists 20,000 or so clones, approximately 90% of them with a count of one. The ten largest clonotypes hold about 8.6% of the sample.

After removal of 3 bases from V and 2 bases from J, the junction retains 4 bases not matched to a gene. CDR1 and CDR2 are drawn from the germline V gene: LGHNA, YNFKEQ. Its CDR3 holds 16 amino acids, cysteine through phenylalanine. Here the CDR3 DNA is all that survives: 48 bases in frame from base 1. The chain employs TRBV4-2 and TRBJ1-4, with 9 bases aligning to TRBD1. The sample comprised peripheral blood. The origin of this receptor is a human donor with active COVID-19. The donor label of this sample is uncertain. The CDR3 in this case is CASSQGTGTTNEKLFF. The DNA is as follows: TGTGCCAGCAGCCAGGGGACAGGGACCACTAATGAAAAACTGTTTTTT.